This T cell receptor beta chain derives from a study of molecular identifiers for immune sequencing clone quantification. Trimming took 1 base from V and 3 from J, leaving 10 bases between them. From germline, CDR1 is WSHSY and CDR2 SAAADI. CDR3 length: 14 amino acids. The sample holds a few counts of this clonotype. TCRdb reprocessed the PCR reads with MiXCR, giving one entry per CDR3 protein. The table lists a few hundred thousand distinct CDR3 sequences, about a fifth of them singletons. The material sequenced was naive CD8+ T cells from blood, with Jurkat cell RNA spiked in. The subset was: FACS-sorted CD8+CD4-CCR7+CD45RA+ naive T cells. This chain links TRBV10-2 with TRBJ2-7, with no clear D. The sequence came from a human donor in good health. Some libraries in this study had Jurkat cell RNA spiked in. CDR3 protein: CASSEFGPGYEQYF. The CDR3 bases are TGCGCCAGCAGTGAGTTCGGACCTGGCTACGAGCAGTACTTC.